The entry below describes one T cell receptor beta chain. Its matching antigen is unknown. V was clipped by 0 bases and J by 6 bases; unmatched bases: 3. This CDR3 region has 16 residues. Germline-derived CDR1 and CDR2 are MNHNY and SVGAGI (reference sequence). This sample is drawn from a study of shared clonotypes between healthy human individuals. Across the study: Each donor's CD4 naive and CD4 memory cells filled three plates apiece, CD8 naive two, and CD8 memory one.

Each sorted subset replicate got 200 ng genomic DNA, tens of thousands of genomes. In the authors' methods: Quality scores were absent from the junction-only immunoSEQ sequences, so filtering differed. Clones were sequenced by immunoSEQ multiplex PCR, and TCRdb holds only the in-frame ones, with some missing. V and J calls and clone size come straight from that table; D and trimming were deduced from the DNA. The sample has 2 million to 2.5 million clones; 90% to 95% are singletons. Whole-study results and caveats: Relative to their counterparts shared across all four donors, non-shared clonotypes exhibited diminished generation probabilities.

The chain is built from TRBV6-6 and TRBJ2-7, with 15 bases aligning to TRBD2. The material sequenced was naive CD4+ T cells from PBMCs. As to subset: CD45RA+ positively selected. The TCR comes from a man in his late teens or twenties in good health. Some clones in this sample may be carry-over from other donors' samples. The CDR3 region has the DNA TGTGCCAGCAGTTACTCAGGACTAGCGGGAGGGCCCGAGCAGTACTTC. Residues: CASSYSGLAGGPEQYF.